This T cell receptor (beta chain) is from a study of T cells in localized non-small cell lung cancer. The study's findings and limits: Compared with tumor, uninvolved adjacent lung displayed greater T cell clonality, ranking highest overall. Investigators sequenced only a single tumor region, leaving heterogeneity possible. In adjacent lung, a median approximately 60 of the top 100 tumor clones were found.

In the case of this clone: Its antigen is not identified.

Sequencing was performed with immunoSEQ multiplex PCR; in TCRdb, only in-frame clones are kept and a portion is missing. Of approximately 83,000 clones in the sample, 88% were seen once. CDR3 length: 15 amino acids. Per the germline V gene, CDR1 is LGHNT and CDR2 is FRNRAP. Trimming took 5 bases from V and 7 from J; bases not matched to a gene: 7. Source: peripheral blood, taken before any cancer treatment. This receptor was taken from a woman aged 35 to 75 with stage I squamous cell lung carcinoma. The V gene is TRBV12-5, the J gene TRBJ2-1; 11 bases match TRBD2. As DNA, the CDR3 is TGTGCTAGTGGTACCAGACTAGCGGGGCTGAATGAGCAGTTCTTC. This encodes CASGTRLAGLNEQFF.